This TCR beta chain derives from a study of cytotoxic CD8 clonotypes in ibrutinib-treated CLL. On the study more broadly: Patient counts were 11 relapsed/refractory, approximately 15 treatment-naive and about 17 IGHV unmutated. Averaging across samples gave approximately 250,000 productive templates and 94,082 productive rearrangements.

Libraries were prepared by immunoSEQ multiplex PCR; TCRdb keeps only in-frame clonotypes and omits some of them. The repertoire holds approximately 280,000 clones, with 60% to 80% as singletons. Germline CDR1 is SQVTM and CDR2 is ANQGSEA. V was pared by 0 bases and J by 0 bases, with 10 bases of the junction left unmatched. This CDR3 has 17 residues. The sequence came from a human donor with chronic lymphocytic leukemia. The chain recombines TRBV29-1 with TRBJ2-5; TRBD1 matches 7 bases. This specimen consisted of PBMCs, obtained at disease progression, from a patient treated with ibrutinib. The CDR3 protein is CSVEDQGEQWYQETQYF. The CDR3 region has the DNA TGCAGCGTTGAAGATCAGGGGGAACAATGGTACCAAGAGACCCAGTACTTC.